One and the same sample provided the 20 T cell receptor beta chains below, sequenced in a study of T cells in tumors after PD-1 blockade. Profiling relied on immunoSEQ multiplex PCR, and the TCRdb table lists in-frame clones only, not all of them. In the table there are some 60,000 clones, around four fifths of which are singletons. Sequencing used PBMCs, obtained before anti-PD-1 treatment. The receptor set was obtained from a human donor with basal cell carcinoma.

This clone occurred a few times. The chain couples TRBV5-4 to TRBJ2-5; 7 nucleotides align to TRBD1. Per germline, CDR1 SGHNT and CDR2 YYREEE (reference sequence). The CDR3 is made up of 14 amino acids. V gave up 4 bases and J gave up 5 bases; unmatched junction bases: 8. CDR3 bases: TGTGCCAGCAGCAGAGCGACAGGGATTGAGACCCAGTACTTC. Protein product: CASSRATGIETQYF.

This clone occurred once. The V gene is TRBV15, the J gene TRBJ2-2; TRBD1 aligns across 10 bases. Germline CDR1 is LNHNV and CDR2 is YYDKDF (reference sequence). This CDR3 spans 17 amino acids. J gave up 8 bases and V 0 bases, and 9 bases lay outside the gene matches. The CDR3 loop is CATSRDRDRGLTGELFF. DNA for the CDR3: TGTGCCACCAGCAGAGATCGGGACAGGGGACTCACGGGGGAGCTGTTTTTT.

The chain uses TRBV6-5 and TRBJ1-1; D perhaps matches TRBD1 (5 bases). Looked up from germline, CDR1 is MNHEY and CDR2 is SVGAGI. The CDR3 is made up of 11 amino acids. V gave up 10 bases and J gave up 7 bases, with 13 bases separating them. CDR3 in amino acids: CATHRGSEAFF. The CDR3 DNA sequence: TGTGCCACCCACCGGGGGAGTGAAGCTTTCTTT.

This clone was seen only a few times. The chain has TRBV30 and TRBJ1-1; D gene uncertain. V lost 0 bases and J lost 7, with 6 bases in between. The CDR3 loop spans 11 amino acids. In germline, CDR1 is GTSNPN, CDR2 SVGIG (reference sequence). The DNA of the CDR3 is TGTGCCTGGAGTGTATACAGTGAAGCTTTCTTT. It specifies CAWSVYSEAFF.

V is TRBV9 and J is TRBJ2-1; 7 positions match TRBD1. There are 16 residues in the CDR3. The ends lost 2 bases at V and 0 bases at J; junction bases unmatched: 5. Germline CDR1 SGDLS, CDR2 YYNGEE. The CDR3 sequence is CASSVWGQSSYNEQFF. The CDR3 coding sequence is TGTGCCAGCAGCGTTTGGGGACAGAGCTCCTACAATGAGCAGTTCTTC.

The table lists this clone with a count of one. V and J are TRBV5-1 and TRBJ2-7, with D tentatively TRBD1 (6 bases). There are 15 residues in the CDR3. The V end was cut by 1 base, the J end by 5 bases, with 16 bases between. Germline V lookup: CDR1 SGHRS, CDR2 YFSETQ. The CDR3 region has the DNA TGCGCCAGCAGCTTGACCGGGACACAAAGCCACGAGCAGTACTTC. Translated, it gives CASSLTGTQSHEQYF.

The chain is built from TRBV10-3 and TRBJ2-3; TRBD2 matches 9 bases. V gave up 6 bases and J gave up 2 bases; unmatched junction bases: 6. The length of the CDR3 is 15 residues. CDR1 is ENHRY and CDR2 is SYGVKD in the germline V gene. The CDR3 DNA reads TGTGCCATCAGATCGGCTAGCGGGGACACAGATACGCAGTATTTT. This encodes CAIRSASGDTDTQYF.

The rearrangement links TRBV30 to TRBJ1-3, with D possibly matching TRBD1 (5 bases). CDR1 GTSNPN and CDR2 SVGIG come from the germline V gene (reference sequence). There are 16 residues in the CDR3. V gave up 7 bases and J gave up 0 bases, with 19 bases separating them. DNA of the CDR3: TGTGCCTCCACGGGGACGGCGGACTACTCTGGAAACACCATATATTTT. Protein product: CASTGTADYSGNTIYF.

This chain connects TRBV6-1 to TRBJ1-1; perhaps TRBD1 as D (5 bases). Germline CDR1 is MNHNS and CDR2 is SASEGT. Trimming stripped 0 bases from V and 0 bases from J, with 17 bases between. This CDR3 is 18 amino acids long. The CDR3 DNA is TGTGCCAGCAGTGAAGCGCCAGGGCCCTTCCGAATGAACACTGAAGCTTTCTTT. This encodes CASSEAPGPFRMNTEAFF.

This clone was observed a few times. This rearrangement joins TRBV14 to TRBJ2-1; 12 bases match TRBD2. The CDR3 is made up of 15 amino acids. Germline V gene lookup returns CDR1 SGHDN and CDR2 FVKESK. The V gene end was trimmed by 3 bases and the J gene end by 6 bases; junction bases not matched to a gene: 3. The CDR3 reads CASSQSSGGGNEQFF. CDR3 DNA sequence: TGTGCCAGCAGCCAGTCTAGCGGGGGGGGCAATGAGCAGTTCTTC.

The chain couples TRBV2 to TRBJ1-1; no clear D gene. The germline V gene encodes CDR1 SNHLY and CDR2 FYNNEI. V gave up 2 bases and J gave up 1 base, with 8 bases separating them. This CDR3 has 14 residues. The CDR3 loop is CASSEFSANTEAFF. Here the CDR3 DNA reads TGTGCCAGCAGTGAATTTAGCGCGAACACTGAAGCTTTCTTT.

The CDR3 DNA sequence: TGTGCCTGGACGCGGGGGATTGCGTCAGATACGCAGTATTTT. Translating it yields CAWTRGIASDTQYF. V usage is TRBV30 and J usage is TRBJ2-3; 7 bases fit TRBD2. Germline V gives CDR1 GTSNPN, CDR2 SVGIG (reference sequence). The V and J ends lost 4 bases and 4 bases, in that order; junction bases with no gene match: 8. This CDR3 has 14 residues.

The chain links TRBV6-2 or TRBV6-3 to TRBJ1-1; D unresolved. Trimming took off 1 base at V and 1 base at J, with 13 bases between the two ends. The CDR3 runs 16 residues. Germline assignment: CDR1 MNHEY and CDR2 SVGEGT. The CDR3 DNA reads TGTGCCAGCAGTTACTTACTCTGGATCGGGAACACTGAAGCTTTCTTT. Its protein product is CASSYLLWIGNTEAFF.

The V gene is TRBV28, the J gene TRBJ1-4, with 9 bases matching TRBD1. The CDR3 spans 18 residues. From germline, CDR1 is MDHEN and CDR2 SYDVKM. Trimming cost V 8 bases and J 7 bases; bases outside gene matches: 20. The CDR3 sequence is CASAITGTGIVATEKLFF. The CDR3 DNA reads as TGTGCCAGCGCCATCACCGGGACAGGGATTGTGGCGACTGAAAAACTGTTTTTT.

This chain joins TRBV11-3 and TRBJ2-6; TRBD1 is a possible D gene (6 bases). V gave up 1 base and J gave up 3 bases, with 10 bases separating them. In germline, CDR1 is SGHNT, CDR2 YENEEA. The CDR3 is 16 amino acids. The CDR3 is CASSLVQGSGANVLTF. As DNA, the CDR3 is TGTGCCAGCAGCTTAGTTCAGGGGAGTGGGGCCAACGTCCTGACTTTC.

V gene TRBV7-8 combines with J gene TRBJ2-7; D call uncertain. From germline, CDR1 is SGHVS and CDR2 FQNEAQ. V was clipped by 5 bases and J by 3 bases, with 8 bases between them. The CDR3 extends over 12 amino acids. The CDR3: CASSPSGYEQYF. CDR3 DNA: TGTGCCAGCAGCCCCTCTGGCTACGAGCAGTACTTC.

This sequence joins TRBV6-5 and TRBJ2-2; TRBD2 is a possible D gene (5 bases). CDR3 length: 15 residues. In germline, CDR1 is MNHEY, CDR2 SVGAGI. V was cut by 5 bases and J by 3 bases, with 13 bases left in between. In DNA form, the CDR3 reads TGTGCCAGCAGTCCCTCGGGGTCGGACACCGGGGAGCTGTTTTTT. Amino acids: CASSPSGSDTGELFF.

The V call is TRBV6-5, the J call TRBJ1-2; perhaps TRBD1 as D (5 bases). Germline V lookup: CDR1 MNHEY, CDR2 SVGAGI. The CDR3 contains 14 residues. Deletions cut 8 bases from V and 6 bases from J, with 19 bases between. This chain's CDR3 is CASRMSLVGDGYTF. The CDR3 coding sequence is TGTGCCAGCCGTATGTCCCTAGTGGGGGATGGCTACACCTTC.

The CDR3 nucleotides are TGTGCCAGCAGCATCGATGGGGAAAAACTGTTTTTT. Translated: CASSIDGEKLFF. The chain has TRBV5-4 and TRBJ1-4; no clear D. V lost 4 bases to trimming and J lost 8 bases, with 9 bases between them. Per germline, CDR1 SGHNT and CDR2 YYREEE (reference sequence). This CDR3 region has 12 residues.

J is TRBJ2-1 and V is TRBV14; possible D gene TRBD1, 5 bases. The CDR3 length is 15 residues. Germline V gene lookup returns CDR1 SGHDN and CDR2 FVKESK. Between the trimmed V and J ends, which lost 2 bases and 8 bases, there was a span of 16 bases. The CDR3 coding sequence is TGTGCCAGCAGCCAAAACAGGCCGGGTTCGTATGAGCAGTTCTTC. Translated, it gives CASSQNRPGSYEQFF.